This paragraph covers one T cell receptor beta chain sequence. The table came from immunoSEQ multiplex PCR; TCRdb's copy has only in-frame clones and leaves some out. The sample holds around 250,000 clones, approximately 89% seen once. This sample stems from a study of blood T cell repertoires in COVID-19. For the study at large: COVID-19 samples from acute and convalescent phases originated in the United States, Italy and Spain. T cells, B-cell-depleted T cells, or PBMCs supplied cDNA or gDNA.

The CDR3 extends over 15 amino acids. Germline V gene sequence: CDR1 ENHRY, CDR2 SYGVKD. The V end lost 4 bases, the J end lost 2 bases, and 12 bases lay between the germline ends. Sequences were obtained from peripheral blood. The origin of this receptor is a woman aged 40 to 50 who had recovered from COVID-19. V usage is TRBV10-3 and J usage is TRBJ1-5, with D unclear. The CDR3 bases are TGTGCCATCAGTGCGGGAGACCCACGCAATCAGCCCCAGCATTTT. This codes for CAISAGDPRNQPQHF.